The rows below give T cell receptor beta chains drawn from one sample of a study of T cell responses to AZD1222 COVID-19 vaccine. Method: immunoSEQ multiplex PCR; TCRdb's copy keeps in-frame clones and lacks some. The sample has over 150,000 clones; 92% are singletons. Material: peripheral blood, obtained on day 0 of MenACWY control vaccination. The receptors here all came from an adult in good health. Each CDR3 is given with its conserved first and last residue. Fields, in order: CDR3 length, D gene, clone size, J gene, V gene, CDR3 DNA, CDR3 protein. A D gene is named only where the DNA matches it firmly. Clone size is stated in some rows and not others, as once, few, many or a class when expanded.

>15|NA|once|TRBJ1-1|TRBV10-1
TGCGCCAGCAGTGAGTCGGGGGGGCAGAACACTGAAGCTTTCTTT
CASSESGGQNTEAFF
>14|NA|NA|TRBJ2-7|TRBV5-1
TGCGCCAGCAGCTTGGATGCCCGGTCCTACGAGCAGTACTTC
CASSLDARSYEQYF
>14|NA|NA|TRBJ2-3|TRBV10-1
TGCGCCAGCAGTGACAGGGAATTGACAGATACGCAGTATTTT
CASSDRELTDTQYF
>12|NA|NA|TRBJ2-5|TRBV29-1
TGCAGCGTCGGTGGGACGATTCAGACCCAGTACTTC
CSVGGTIQTQYF
>15|NA|NA|TRBJ1-6|TRBV4-3
TGCGCCAGCAGCGCTAGTCTCTCCTATAATTCACCCCTCCACTTT
CASSASLSYNSPLHF
>20|NA|NA|TRBJ1-6|TRBV3-1/TRBV3-2
TGTGCCAGCAGCCTCTTAAGGGGACTTCTTTCTAGCTCCTATAATTCACCCCTCCACTTT
CASSLLRGLLSSSYNSPLHF
>15|TRBD2|NA|TRBJ2-3|TRBV7-3
TGTGCCAGCAGCTTAACCGCGGGGGGGACAGATACGCAGTATTTT
CASSLTAGGTDTQYF
>12|NA|NA|TRBJ2-1|TRBV2
TGTGCCAGCAGGGGCAACGGGGGACCGCAGTTCTTC
CASRGNGGPQFF
>13|NA|NA|TRBJ1-1|TRBV28
TGTGCCAGCAGATCTGGCGGTGGCACTGAAGCTTTCTTT
CASRSGGGTEAFF
>14|TRBD2|NA|TRBJ2-2|TRBV2
TGTGCCAGCAAACGACTAGCTGGGACCGGGGAGCTGTTTTTT
CASKRLAGTGELFF
>15|NA|NA|TRBJ2-2|TRBV2
TGTGCCAGCAGTGAAAGGGATTTGAACACCGGGGAGCTGTTTTTT
CASSERDLNTGELFF
>14|NA|NA|TRBJ1-2|TRBV9
TGTGCCAGCAGCAGCGTACCTCCGTCTTATGGCTACACCTTC
CASSSVPPSYGYTF
>16|TRBD2|NA|TRBJ2-7|TRBV28
TGTGCCAGCAGTTCCAATAGCGGGAGGGACCCCTACGAGCAGTACTTC
CASSSNSGRDPYEQYF
>14|NA|NA|TRBJ1-4|TRBV9
TGTGCCAGCAGCGTAGGTGGTACTAATGAAAAACTGTTTTTT
CASSVGGTNEKLFF
>15|NA|NA|TRBJ2-6|TRBV5-1
TGCGCCAGCAGCTTAGGGGTCTCTGGGGCCAACGTCCTGACTTTC
CASSLGVSGANVLTF
>14|NA|NA|TRBJ2-7|TRBV5-1
TGCGCCAGCAGCAGGGGACTCGACAGAGGCGAGCAGTACTTC
CASSRGLDRGEQYF
>14|TRBD2|once|TRBJ2-1|TRBV14
TGTGCCAGCAGCCAGTTAGGGAGGGCCGGGGAGCAGTTCTTC
CASSQLGRAGEQFF
>12|NA|NA|TRBJ1-1|TRBV28
TGTGCCAGCAGTTTAGCCCTAGGTGAAGCTTTCTTT
CASSLALGEAFF
>15|NA|NA|TRBJ2-6|TRBV11-2
TGTGCCAGCAGCTTAGTTCAGGGGGGGGCCAACGTCCTGACTTTC
CASSLVQGGANVLTF
>16|TRBD2|NA|TRBJ2-7|TRBV3-1/TRBV3-2
TGTGCCAGCAGCCAAGAACCGGCGGGACTAGCGGGCGAGCAGTACTTC
CASSQEPAGLAGEQYF
>12|NA|NA|TRBJ1-1|TRBV7-9
TGTGCCAGCAGCTTAGGAGGTGGGTGGGCTTTCTTT
CASSLGGGWAFF
>16|NA|NA|TRBJ1-1|TRBV6-5
TGTGCCAGCAGTTACTCCGCCTGGGGCGTGAACACTGAAGCTTTCTTT
CASSYSAWGVNTEAFF
>15|NA|NA|TRBJ1-2|TRBV5-8
TGTGCCAGCAGCTTGTTGGGCAGCCTTCTGTATGGCTACACCTTC
CASSLLGSLLYGYTF
>13|TRBD1|NA|TRBJ1-5|TRBV29-1
TGCAGCGTTCGGGACAGGGACGATCAGCCCCAGCATTTT
CSVRDRDDQPQHF
>15|NA|NA|TRBJ2-3|TRBV9
TGTGCCAGCAGCGTCCCGACGGACAGCACAGATACGCAGTATTTT
CASSVPTDSTDTQYF
>18|NA|NA|TRBJ2-7|TRBV21-1
TGTGCCAGCAGCAAAGTAATAAAACTAGCGGGTCGAATGCGGGAGCAGTACTTC
CASSKVIKLAGRMREQYF
>14|NA|NA|TRBJ1-2|TRBV7-9
TGTGCCAGCAGTAGAGGACGGGATAACTATGGCTACACCTTC
CASSRGRDNYGYTF
>14|TRBD1|NA|TRBJ1-2|TRBV7-9
TGTGCCAGCAGCTTGGGCAGGGGGTTCTATGGCTACACCTTC
CASSLGRGFYGYTF
>18|NA|once|TRBJ2-2|TRBV24-1
TGTGCCACCAGTGGTCTAACGGGAGCCCGAAGGGACACCGGGGAGCTGTTTTTT
CATSGLTGARRDTGELFF
>17|TRBD2|NA|TRBJ2-7|TRBV4-2
TGTGCCAGCAGCCAACGCACGACTAGCGGGAACTTCCACGAGCAGTACTTC
CASSQRTTSGNFHEQYF
>15|NA|NA|TRBJ1-2|TRBV9
TGTGCCAGCAACCCATCAGGGTCAGCTAACTATGGCTACACCTTC
CASNPSGSANYGYTF
>11|NA|NA|TRBJ2-7|TRBV7-9
TGTGCCAGCAGTACAGGGTCCGAGCAGTACTTC
CASSTGSEQYF
>18|NA|NA|TRBJ1-1|TRBV23-1
TGCGCCAGCAGTCGGGTTTATTTTCGGACAGATTCTAACACTGAAGCTTTCTTT
CASSRVYFRTDSNTEAFF
>12|NA|NA|TRBJ1-6|TRBV6-1
TGTGCCAGCAGTGAAGCGGATTCACCCCTCCACTTT
CASSEADSPLHF
>18|NA|NA|TRBJ1-2|TRBV4-3
TGCGCCAGCAGCCAAGTGGGGAGGACTAGCTTTCTTAACTATGGCTACACCTTC
CASSQVGRTSFLNYGYTF
>15|TRBD2|NA|TRBJ2-7|TRBV6-5
TGTGCCAGCAGTTACGCGGCGGGGGTAACCTACGAGCAGTACTTC
CASSYAAGVTYEQYF
>15|NA|NA|TRBJ2-5|TRBV28
TGTGCCAGCAGGGGCGGGGCAGGGGACCAAGAGACCCAGTACTTC
CASRGGAGDQETQYF
>18|NA|NA|TRBJ2-1|TRBV24-1
TGTGCCACCAGTGATTTTGGAAGGGGCGGAAGCTCCAACAATGAGCAGTTCTTC
CATSDFGRGGSSNNEQFF
>14|NA|NA|TRBJ1-3|TRBV6-5
TGTGCCAGCTCGCTGGGGGAAACTGGAAACACCATATATTTT
CASSLGETGNTIYF
>15|TRBD1|NA|TRBJ2-7|TRBV4-1
TGCGCCAGCAGCCAAGCGGACAGGGGGGGCTACGAGCAGTACTTC
CASSQADRGGYEQYF
>13|NA|NA|TRBJ1-1|TRBV11-2
TGTGCCAGCAGGGCAGCGGGGGATACTGAAGCTTTCTTT
CASRAAGDTEAFF
>15|TRBD2|NA|TRBJ2-1|TRBV18
TGTGCCAGCTCACCACCTACCCCAACGGGAGGGGGTCAGTTCTTC
CASSPPTPTGGGQFF
>15|NA|NA|TRBJ1-5|TRBV7-9
TGTGCCAGCAGCTTAGCCGGGGACAGCAATCAGCCCCAGCATTTT
CASSLAGDSNQPQHF
>17|NA|NA|TRBJ1-3|TRBV7-8
TGTGCCAGCAGCTTATATTCCGAGCCGTCCTCTGGAAACACCATATATTTT
CASSLYSEPSSGNTIYF
>12|NA|NA|TRBJ2-7|TRBV29-1
TGCAGCGTAAGCAGGACCTCCTACGAGCAGTACTTC
CSVSRTSYEQYF
>11|NA|NA|TRBJ2-7|TRBV6-2/TRBV6-3
TGTGCCAGCAGCAATTACTACGAGCAGTACTTC
CASSNYYEQYF